The sequence of this TCR beta chain was determined in a study of identical twins. V lost 3 bases and J lost 4, with 16 bases in between. Germline lookup yields CDR1 SGHAT and CDR2 FQNNGV. The CDR3 length is 16 residues. On this clonotype: The antigen remains unidentified.

Overall study results and limits: Compared with unrelated sharing, twin-shared out-of-frame alpha sequences had more low-probability sequences. Monozygotic twin pairs showed more out-of-frame TCR alpha sharing than models estimated.

TCRdb re-derived calls from the 5' RACE reads in MiXCR, one entry per CDR3 protein. The sample has around 480,000 distinct CDR3 sequences, over 11% seen once; the top ten hold approximately 1%. This sample also belongs to another study, concerning yellow fever vaccine responses in identical twins. According to that study: Reportedly, the response of twins' T cells to the vaccine seemed partly convergent, partly personalized.

The material sequenced was CD4+ T cells sorted from blood. J is TRBJ2-1 and V is TRBV11-2, with a tentative D call TRBD2 (5 bases). The source of this sequence is a young woman in good health. The CDR3 DNA reads TGTGCCAGCAGCTTGGGATGGGAGAGAGCGTACAATGAGCAGTTCTTC. It codes for CASSLGWERAYNEQFF.